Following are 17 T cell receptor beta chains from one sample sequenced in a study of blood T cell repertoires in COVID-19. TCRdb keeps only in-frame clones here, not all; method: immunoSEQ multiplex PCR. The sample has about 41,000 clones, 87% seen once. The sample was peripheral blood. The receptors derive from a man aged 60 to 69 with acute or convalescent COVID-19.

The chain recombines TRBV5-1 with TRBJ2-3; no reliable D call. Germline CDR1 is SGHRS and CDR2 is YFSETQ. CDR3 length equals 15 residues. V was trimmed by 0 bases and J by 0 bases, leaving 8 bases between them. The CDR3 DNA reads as TGCGCCAGCAGCTTGGCGAGCGTTAGCACAGATACGCAGTATTTT. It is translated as CASSLASVSTDTQYF.

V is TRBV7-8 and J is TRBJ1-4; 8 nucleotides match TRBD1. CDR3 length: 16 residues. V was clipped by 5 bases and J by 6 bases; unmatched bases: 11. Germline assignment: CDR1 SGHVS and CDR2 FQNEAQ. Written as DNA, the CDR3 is TGTGCCAGCAGCAACCGGGACAGGAACTCCCATGAAAAACTGTTTTTT. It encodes CASSNRDRNSHEKLFF. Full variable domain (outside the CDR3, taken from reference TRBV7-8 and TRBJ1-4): GAGVSQSPRYKVAKRGQDVALRCDPISGHVSLFWYQQALGQGPEFLTYFQNEAQLDKSGLPSDRFFAERPEGSVSTLKIQRTQQEDSAVYLCASSNRDRNSHEKLFFGSGTQLSVL.

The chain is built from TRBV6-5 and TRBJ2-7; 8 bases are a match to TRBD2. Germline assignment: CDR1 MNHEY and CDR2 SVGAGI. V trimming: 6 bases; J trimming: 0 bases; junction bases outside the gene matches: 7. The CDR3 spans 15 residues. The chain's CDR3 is CASRTSAGDSYEQYF. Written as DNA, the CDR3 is TGTGCCAGCAGAACTTCAGCGGGGGACTCCTACGAGCAGTACTTC.

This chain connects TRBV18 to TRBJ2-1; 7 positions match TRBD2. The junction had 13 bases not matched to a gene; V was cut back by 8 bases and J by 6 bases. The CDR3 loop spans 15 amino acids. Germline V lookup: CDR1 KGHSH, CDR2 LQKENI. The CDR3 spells CASTRDTGGSNEQFF. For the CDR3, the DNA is TGTGCCAGCACACGAGACACGGGGGGTAGCAATGAGCAGTTCTTC.

CDR3 loop: CASSQESEFNYGYTF. CDR3 coding DNA: TGCGCCAGCAGCCAAGAGTCCGAGTTCAACTATGGCTACACCTTC. The chain has TRBV4-3 and TRBJ1-2; D remains unclear. In germline, CDR1 is LGHNA, CDR2 YSLEER. Between the trimmed V and J ends, which lost 0 bases and 2 bases, there was a span of 10 bases. The CDR3 runs 15 residues.

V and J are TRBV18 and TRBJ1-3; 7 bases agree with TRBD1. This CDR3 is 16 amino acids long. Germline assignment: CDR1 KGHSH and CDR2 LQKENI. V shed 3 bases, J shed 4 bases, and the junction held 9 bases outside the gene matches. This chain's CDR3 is CASSPPAGGQGNTIYF. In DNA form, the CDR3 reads TGTGCCAGCTCACCTCCCGCAGGGGGACAGGGAAACACCATATATTTT. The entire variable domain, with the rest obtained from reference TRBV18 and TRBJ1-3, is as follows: NAGVMQNPRHLVRRRGQEARLRCSPMKGHSHVYWYRQLPEEGLKFMVYLQKENIIDESGMPKERFSAEFPKEGPSILRIQQVVRGDSAAYFCASSPPAGGQGNTIYFGEGSWLTVV.

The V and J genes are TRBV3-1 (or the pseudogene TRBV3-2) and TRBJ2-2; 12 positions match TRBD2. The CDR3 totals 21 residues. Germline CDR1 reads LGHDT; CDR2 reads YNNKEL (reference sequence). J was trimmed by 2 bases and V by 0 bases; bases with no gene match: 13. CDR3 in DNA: TGTGCCAGCAGCCAAGAGCAATTTGGGCTAGCGGGGGGGAGAAACACCGGGGAGCTGTTTTTT. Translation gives CASSQEQFGLAGGRNTGELFF.

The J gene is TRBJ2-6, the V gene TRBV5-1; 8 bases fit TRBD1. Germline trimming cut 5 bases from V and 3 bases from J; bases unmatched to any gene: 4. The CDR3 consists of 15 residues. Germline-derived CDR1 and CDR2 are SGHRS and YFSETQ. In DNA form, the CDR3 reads TGCGCCAGCAGTCTGGACAGGGTTGGGGCCAACGTCCTGACTTTC. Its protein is CASSLDRVGANVLTF.

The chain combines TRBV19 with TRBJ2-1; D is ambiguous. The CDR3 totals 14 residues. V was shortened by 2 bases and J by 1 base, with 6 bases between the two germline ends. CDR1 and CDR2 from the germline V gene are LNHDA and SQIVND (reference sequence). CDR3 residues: CASSITRSYNEQFF. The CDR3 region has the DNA TGTGCCAGTAGTATAACGAGGTCCTACAATGAGCAGTTCTTC.

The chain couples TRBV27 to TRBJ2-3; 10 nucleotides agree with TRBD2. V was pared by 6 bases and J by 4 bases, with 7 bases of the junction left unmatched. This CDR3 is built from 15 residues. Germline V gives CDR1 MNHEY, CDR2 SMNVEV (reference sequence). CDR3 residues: CASRKSGGAADTQYF. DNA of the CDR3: TGTGCCAGCAGAAAGAGCGGGGGGGCAGCAGATACGCAGTATTTT.

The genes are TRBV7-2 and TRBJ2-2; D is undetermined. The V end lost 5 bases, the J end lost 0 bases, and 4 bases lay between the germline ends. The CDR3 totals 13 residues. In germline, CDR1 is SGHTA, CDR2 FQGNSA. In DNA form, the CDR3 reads TGTGCCAGCAGCCGTTCGAACACCGGGGAGCTGTTTTTT. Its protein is CASSRSNTGELFF. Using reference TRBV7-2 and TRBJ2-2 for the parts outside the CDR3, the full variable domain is GAGVSQSPSNKVTEKGKDVELRCDPISGHTALYWYRQSLGQGLEFLIYFQGNSAPDKSGLPSDRFSAERTGGSVSTLTIQRTQQEDSAVYLCASSRSNTGELFFGEGSRLTVL.

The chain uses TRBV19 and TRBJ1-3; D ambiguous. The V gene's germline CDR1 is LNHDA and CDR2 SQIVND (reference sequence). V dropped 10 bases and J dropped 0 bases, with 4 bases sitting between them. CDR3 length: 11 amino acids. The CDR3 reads CATISGNTIYF. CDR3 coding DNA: TGTGCCACCATCTCTGGAAACACCATATATTTT. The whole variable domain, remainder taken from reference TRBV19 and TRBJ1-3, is DGGITQSPKYLFRKEGQNVTLSCEQNLNHDAMYWYRQDPGQGLRLIYYSQIVNDFQKGDIAEGYSVSREKKESFPLTVTSAQKNPTAFYLCATISGNTIYFGEGSWLTVV.

The DNA for the CDR3 is TGTGCCAGCAGCGTAAGTACAGGGCCTACCACCGAGCAGTACTTC. Translated: CASSVSTGPTTEQYF. The gene calls are TRBV5-4 and TRBJ2-7; D is perhaps TRBD1 (6 bases). The germline gives CDR1 SGHNT, CDR2 YYREEE (reference sequence). The germline V and J ends were trimmed by 4 bases and 6 bases, with 20 bases remaining between them. The CDR3 covers 15 residues.

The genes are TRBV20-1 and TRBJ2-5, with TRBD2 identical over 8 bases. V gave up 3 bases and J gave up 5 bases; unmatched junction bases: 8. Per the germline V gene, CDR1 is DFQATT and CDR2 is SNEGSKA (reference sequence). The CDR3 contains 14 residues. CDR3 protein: CSASPRGGRETQYF. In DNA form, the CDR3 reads TGCAGTGCTAGTCCACGGGGGGGTCGGGAGACCCAGTACTTC.

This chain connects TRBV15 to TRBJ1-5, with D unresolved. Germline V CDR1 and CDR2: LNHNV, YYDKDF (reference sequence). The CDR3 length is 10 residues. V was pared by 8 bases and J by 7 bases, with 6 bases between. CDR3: CATGSQPQHF. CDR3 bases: TGTGCCACCGGGAGCCAGCCCCAGCATTTT.

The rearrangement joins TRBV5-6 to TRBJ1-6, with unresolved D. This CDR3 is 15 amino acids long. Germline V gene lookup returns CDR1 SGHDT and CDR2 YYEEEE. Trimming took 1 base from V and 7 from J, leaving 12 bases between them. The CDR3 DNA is TGTGCCAGCAGCTTGCAACCAGCGGGGAATTCACCCCTCCACTTT. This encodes CASSLQPAGNSPLHF.

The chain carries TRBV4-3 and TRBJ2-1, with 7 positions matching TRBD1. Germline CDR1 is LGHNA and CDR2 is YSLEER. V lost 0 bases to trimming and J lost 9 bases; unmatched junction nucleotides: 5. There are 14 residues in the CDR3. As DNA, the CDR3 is TGCGCCAGCAGCCAAGATGGACAGGTTAGTGAGCAGTTCTTC. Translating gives CASSQDGQVSEQFF.